The source of this TCR beta chain is a study of T cells in Graves' hyperthyroidism and ophthalmopathy. Amplification yielded TCR beta CDR3 regions, with RNA transcripts as the source. The TCR CDR3 was amplified in a first-round RT-PCR using the HTBI primer set. TCRdb passed the multiplex PCR reads through MiXCR, listing each CDR3 protein once. The data contain roughly 560,000 distinct CDR3 sequences, roughly 14% of them singletons. There are many counts of this clonotype. The length of the CDR3 is 16 residues. Looked up from germline, CDR1 is MNHEY and CDR2 is SVGAGI. V dropped 0 bases and J dropped 4 bases, with 12 bases sitting between them.

The sample taken for sequencing was blood. This sequence originates from a woman between 40 and 55 years old with Graves' ophthalmopathy. This chain links TRBV6-5 with TRBJ2-2; perhaps TRBD2 as D (6 bases). CDR3 nucleotides: TGTGCCAGCAGTTACTCGAGACCGGGAGCCACCGGGGAGCTGTTTTTT. Its translation: CASSYSRPGATGELFF.